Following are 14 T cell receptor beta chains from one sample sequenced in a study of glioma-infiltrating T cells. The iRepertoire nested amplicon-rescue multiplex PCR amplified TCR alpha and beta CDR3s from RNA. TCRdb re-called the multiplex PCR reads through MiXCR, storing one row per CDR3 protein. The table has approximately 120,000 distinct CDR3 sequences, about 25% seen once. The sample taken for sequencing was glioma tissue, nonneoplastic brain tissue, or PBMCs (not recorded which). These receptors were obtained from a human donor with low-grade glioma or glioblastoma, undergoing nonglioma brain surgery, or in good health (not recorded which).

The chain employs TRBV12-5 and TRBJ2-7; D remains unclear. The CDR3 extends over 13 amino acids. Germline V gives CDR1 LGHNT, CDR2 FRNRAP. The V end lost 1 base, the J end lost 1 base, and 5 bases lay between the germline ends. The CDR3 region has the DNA TGTGCTAGTGGTTTGGCCCCGTCCTACGAGCAGTACTTC. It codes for CASGLAPSYEQYF. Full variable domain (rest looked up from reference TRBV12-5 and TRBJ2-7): DARVTQTPRHKVTEMGQEVTMRCQPILGHNTVFWYRQTMMQGLELLAYFRNRAPLDDSGMPKDRFSAEMPDATLATLKIQPSEPRDSAVYFCASGLAPSYEQYFGPGTRLTVT.

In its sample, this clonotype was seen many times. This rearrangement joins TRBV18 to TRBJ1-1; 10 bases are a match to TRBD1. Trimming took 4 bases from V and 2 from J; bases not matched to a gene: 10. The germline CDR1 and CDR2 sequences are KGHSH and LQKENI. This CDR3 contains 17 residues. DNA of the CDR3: TGTGCCAGCTCACAATCACGACAGGGGGCGATTAACACTGAAGCTTTCTTT. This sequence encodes CASSQSRQGAINTEAFF.

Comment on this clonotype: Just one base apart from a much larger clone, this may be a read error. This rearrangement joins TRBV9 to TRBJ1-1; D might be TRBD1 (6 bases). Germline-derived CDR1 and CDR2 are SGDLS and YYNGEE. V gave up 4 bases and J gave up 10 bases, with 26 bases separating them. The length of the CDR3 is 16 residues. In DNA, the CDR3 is TGTGCCAGCAGCCCCTCCACGAGAGGGGGGTCGAAGGGAGCTTTCTTT. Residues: CASSPSTRGGSKGAFF. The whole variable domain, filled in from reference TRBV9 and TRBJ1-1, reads DSGVTQTPKHLITATGQRVTLRCSPRSGDLSVYWYQQSLDQGLQFLIQYYNGEERAKGNILERFSAQQFPDLHSELNLSSLELGDSALYFCASSPSTRGGSKGAFFGQGTRLTVV.

The CDR3 DNA is TGTGCCAGCAGCTACGGGACAGGGGGCGCCGATAACTATGGCTACACCTTC. This sequence encodes CASSYGTGGADNYGYTF. The V and J genes are TRBV11-2 and TRBJ1-2; 12 bases align to TRBD1. Germline lookup yields CDR1 SGHAT and CDR2 FQNNGV. V trimming: 4 bases; J trimming: 1 base; junction bases outside the gene matches: 7. This CDR3 is built from 17 residues.

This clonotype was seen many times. The CDR3 DNA is TGTGCCAGCAGCTTAACCGCCGATTCCTATAATTCACCCCTCCACTTT. Translation: CASSLTADSYNSPLHF. This chain joins TRBV7-3 and TRBJ1-6; no clear D gene. V lost 0 bases, J lost 1 base, and 7 bases lay in between. The CDR3 consists of 16 residues. The V gene's germline CDR1 is SGHTA and CDR2 FQGTGA.

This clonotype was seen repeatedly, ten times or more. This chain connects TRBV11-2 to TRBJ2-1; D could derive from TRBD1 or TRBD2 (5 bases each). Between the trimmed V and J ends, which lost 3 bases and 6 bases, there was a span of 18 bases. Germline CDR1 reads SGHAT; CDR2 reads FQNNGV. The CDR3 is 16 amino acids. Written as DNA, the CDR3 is TGTGCCAGCAGCTTCCCGAGGGACCGCACAGGCAATGAGCAGTTCTTC. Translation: CASSFPRDRTGNEQFF.

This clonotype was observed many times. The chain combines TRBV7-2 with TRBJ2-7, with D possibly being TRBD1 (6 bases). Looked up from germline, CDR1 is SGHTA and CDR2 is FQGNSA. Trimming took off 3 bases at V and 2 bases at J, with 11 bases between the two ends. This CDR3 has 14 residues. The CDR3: CASSFDRRTYEQYF. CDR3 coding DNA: TGTGCCAGCAGCTTCGACAGGAGAACCTACGAGCAGTACTTC.

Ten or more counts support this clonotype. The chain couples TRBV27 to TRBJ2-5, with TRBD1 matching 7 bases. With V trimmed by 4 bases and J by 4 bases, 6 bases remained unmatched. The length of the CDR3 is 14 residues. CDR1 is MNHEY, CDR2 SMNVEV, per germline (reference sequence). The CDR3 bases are TGTGCCAGCAGTTCAAGGAGGACAGGAGAGACCCAGTACTTC. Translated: CASSSRRTGETQYF.

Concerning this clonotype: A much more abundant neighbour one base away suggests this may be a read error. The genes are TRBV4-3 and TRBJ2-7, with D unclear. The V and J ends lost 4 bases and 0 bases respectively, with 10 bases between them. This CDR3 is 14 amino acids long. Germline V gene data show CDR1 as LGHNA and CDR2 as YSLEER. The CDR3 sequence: CASSLKRYSYEQYF. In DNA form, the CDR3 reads TGCGCCAGCAGCCTCAAAAGGTACTCCTACGAGCAGTACTTC.

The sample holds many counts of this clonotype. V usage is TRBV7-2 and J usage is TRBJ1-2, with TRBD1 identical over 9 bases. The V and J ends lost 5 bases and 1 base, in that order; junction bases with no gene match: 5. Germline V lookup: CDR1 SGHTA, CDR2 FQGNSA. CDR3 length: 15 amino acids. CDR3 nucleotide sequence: TGTGCCAGCAGCCCCGGGACAGGGATTAACTATGGCTACACCTTC. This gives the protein CASSPGTGINYGYTF.

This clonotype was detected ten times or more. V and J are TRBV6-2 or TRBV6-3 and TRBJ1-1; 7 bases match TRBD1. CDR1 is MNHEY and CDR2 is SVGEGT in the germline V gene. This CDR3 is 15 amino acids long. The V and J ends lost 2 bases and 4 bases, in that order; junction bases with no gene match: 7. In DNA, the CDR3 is TGTGCCAGCAGTTACAGGTCGACAGGGAGCACTGAAGCTTTCTTT. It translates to CASSYRSTGSTEAFF.

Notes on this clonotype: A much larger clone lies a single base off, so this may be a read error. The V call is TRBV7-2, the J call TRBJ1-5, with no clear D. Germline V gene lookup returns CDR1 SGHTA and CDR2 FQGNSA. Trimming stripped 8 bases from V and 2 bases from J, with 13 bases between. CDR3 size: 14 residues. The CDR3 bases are TGTGCCAGCGGCACACGGGAAGGCAATCAGCCCCAGCATTTT. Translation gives CASGTREGNQPQHF.

Here the CDR3 DNA reads TGCAGCGTTGAAGATGCTAGCTTATCTACCGGGGAGCTGTTTTTT. Its protein is CSVEDASLSTGELFF. The rearrangement joins TRBV29-1 to TRBJ2-2, with D possibly matching TRBD2 (5 bases). V was cut by 0 bases and J by 5 bases, with 13 bases left in between. The CDR3 length is 15 residues. Germline lookup yields CDR1 SQVTM and CDR2 ANQGSEA.

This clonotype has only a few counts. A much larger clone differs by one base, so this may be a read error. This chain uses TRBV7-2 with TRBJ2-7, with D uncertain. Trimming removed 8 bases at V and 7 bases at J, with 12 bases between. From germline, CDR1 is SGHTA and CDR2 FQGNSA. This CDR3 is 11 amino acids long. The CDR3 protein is CASGAVVEQYF. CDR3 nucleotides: TGTGCCAGCGGCGCAGTCGTGGAGCAGTACTTC.